This TCR beta chain originates from a study of T cells in localized non-small cell lung cancer (dated by TCRdb to 2018 to 2020). For the wider study: T cell repertoires of 236 early-stage NSCLC patients were analyzed, with tumors being compared against uninvolved tumor-adjacent lungs. The cohort comprised around 250 treatment-naïve NSCLC patients with resected, localized lung tumors. The mean age of the NSCLC patients was under 70 years, with about 120 men and 100 to 110 women.

Worth noting for this clone: Its antigen has not been determined. Per-base quality was not reported, and no clone a single base away is much larger than it.

At diagnosis, peripheral blood, uninvolved tumor-adjacent lung and tumor were collected and stored as a combination of fresh-frozen and FFPE material. Blood samples were analyzed as peripheral blood mononuclear cells for TCR repertoire profiling. TCR beta CDR3 regions were sequenced from DNA using the immunoSEQ Assay. The original pipeline was this. T cell density was computed as TCR beta template counts normalized to usable DNA estimated by amplifying housekeeping genes. Richness was estimated with the preseqR package, extrapolating to 400,000 templates for PBMC samples and 120,000 templates for tissue samples. Clonality was defined by subtracting Pielou's evenness from one. To identify tissue-enriched TCRs, differential abundance testing was run on productive amino-acid clonotypes with a minimum total count of 5 and an alpha of 0.1. The Jaccard Index and the Morisita Overlap Index were used to measure repertoire overlap between compartments. TCR beta CDR3s were clustered by GLIPH together with public tetramer-defined viral CDR3s, and at least three viral sequences plus V-gene enrichment were required for viral motifs. The source is immuneACCESS, and TCRdb retained only in-frame sequences with V and J called. Part of the clones is not carried over; for the studies checked, unresolved V genes explain less than half of this, and the remainder is unexplained. V and J calls and clone size are as listed in that table; D and trimming were resolved from the DNA. The sample data list tens of thousands of clones, and 80% to 85% of these were observed just once. Around 5% of the sample lies in the top ten.

Summary of the overall study and its limitations: Higher blood T cell density associated with longer overall survival, while higher adjacent-lung clonality associated with shorter survival. Uninvolved tumor-adjacent lung showed the highest T cell clonality, higher than tumor, which suggests more focused antigenic responses in the uninvolved tumor-adjacent lung. Multi-region tumor sequencing was not performed, so intratumor heterogeneity could not be excluded. Because the study design was exploratory, TCR variables were selected using unadjusted p-values without false-discovery rate correction. A median of about 55 of the top 100 tumor clones were detected in paired uninvolved adjacent lung, and around 27 of these tumor clones were also found among the top 100 clones of the paired uninvolved adjacent lung.

The receptor comes from a man aged 35 to 70 with stage II lung adenocarcinoma. The sequencing here drew on PBMCs, taken before any cancer treatment.

The nucleotides read TGTGCCACCAGCAGAGAGGGACAGGGACCTTACGAGCAGTACTTC. It translates to CATSREGQGPYEQYF. The chain is assembled from TRBV15 and TRBJ2-7, with 9 bases aligning to TRBD1. Based on the germline V gene (reference sequence), the CDR1 and CDR2 sequences are LNHNV and YYDKDF. Spanning cysteine to phenylalanine, the CDR3 consists of 15 amino acids. Just CDR3 DNA is preserved here, 45 bases in frame from base 1. V has 0 bases trimmed and J has 4 bases trimmed; junction bases matching no gene number 4.